These T cell receptor beta chains were read from a single sample in a study of STAT5B mutations in CD4+ large granular lymphocyte leukemia. The protocol was immunoSEQ multiplex PCR, while the TCRdb copy is restricted to in-frame clones and leaves out a portion. The table has approximately 40,000 clones, roughly 83% seen once. The sequenced sample was CD4+ T cells from blood buffy coats. The receptors were sampled from a human donor in good health. Both conserved end residues are part of each CDR3. The D gene is left open where the match is weak. Expanded clones get a size class; other rows say once, few or many, or leave the size out.

>.|TRBV29-1|TRBJ2-5|13|.
TGCAGCGTTTCTTCAGGGAACCAAGAGACCCAGTACTTC
CSVSSGNQETQYF
>.|TRBV9|TRBJ2-7|15|.
TGTGCCAGCAGCGTAGCTGACAGCGAGGTCTACGAGCAGTACTTC
CASSVADSEVYEQYF
>.|TRBV14|TRBJ2-2|15|TRBD1
TGTGCCAGCAGCCACCACAGGGGGAACACCGGGGAGCTGTTTTTT
CASSHHRGNTGELFF
>.|TRBV5-4|TRBJ1-5|12|.
TGTGCCAGCAGCGTCGAGGGCAAGCCCCAGCATTTT
CASSVEGKPQHF
>once|TRBV15|TRBJ2-2|14|.
TGTGCCACCACCCTAGAGGGTATCACCGGGGAGCTGTTTTTT
CATTLEGITGELFF
>.|TRBV19|TRBJ2-3|16|TRBD1
TGTGCCAGTAGTGTCGGGACAGGGGGTATCACAGATACGCAGTATTTT
CASSVGTGGITDTQYF
>.|TRBV4-2|TRBJ2-2|15|.
TGTGCCAGCAGCCAGGTCCGGGTCAACGACGGGGAGCTGTTTTTT
CASSQVRVNDGELFF
>once|TRBV7-3|TRBJ2-1|13|TRBD1
TGTGCCAGCAGCCTACAACAGGGACAGGAGCAGTTCTTC
CASSLQQGQEQFF
>.|TRBV18|TRBJ2-1|16|.
TGTGCCAGCTCTCCAGGGTCCGGGAGCTCCTACAATGAGCAGTTCTTC
CASSPGSGSSYNEQFF
>few|TRBV6-1|TRBJ2-7|14|.
TGTGCCAGCAGCGGGGACGCAATCTCCTACGAGCAGTACTTC
CASSGDAISYEQYF
>.|TRBV6-6|TRBJ1-2|15|.
TGTGCCAGCAGTTCCGGGACCCGGACCAACTATGGCTACACCTTC
CASSSGTRTNYGYTF
>.|TRBV7-9|TRBJ1-5|12|.
TGTGCCAGCAGCTTAGGAAACCGGCCCCAGCATTTT
CASSLGNRPQHF
>.|TRBV14|TRBJ1-6|16|.
TGTGCCAGCAGCCAAGGGTGGCCGTGGGGGAATTCACCCCTCCACTTT
CASSQGWPWGNSPLHF
>.|TRBV28|TRBJ2-6|17|.
TGTGCCAGCAGTCCTCAGGGGTCGGGGTCTGGGGCCAACGTCCTGACTTTC
CASSPQGSGSGANVLTF
>.|TRBV30|TRBJ1-5|12|.
TGTGCCTGGAGTTCGGGGACTCAGCCCCAGCATTTT
CAWSSGTQPQHF
>once|TRBV11-1|TRBJ2-1|15|TRBD2
TGTGCCAGCAGCTTAGCTAGCGGGATCTACAATGAGCAGTTCTTC
CASSLASGIYNEQFF
>.|TRBV7-2|TRBJ1-1|14|.
TGTGCCAGCAGCTTAGCTTTTGGGAACACTGAAGCTTTCTTT
CASSLAFGNTEAFF
>.|TRBV19|TRBJ1-2|14|.
TGTGCCAGTAGTATTTGGGGTTCCCACTATGGCTACACCTTC
CASSIWGSHYGYTF
>.|TRBV6-6|TRBJ1-5|14|.
TGTGCCAGCAGTTACGCAGGGTTTAATCAGCCCCAGCATTTT
CASSYAGFNQPQHF
>.|TRBV5-4|TRBJ2-2|16|.
TGTGCCAGCAGCTTGGCTGCAGGTTTCTACACCGGGGAGCTGTTTTTT
CASSLAAGFYTGELFF
>.|TRBV9|TRBJ2-1|15|TRBD2
TGTGCCAGCAGCTGGAGGACTAGCGGGTACAATGAGCAGTTCTTC
CASSWRTSGYNEQFF
>.|TRBV6-5|TRBJ2-7|15|.
TGTGCCAGCAGTTATTCGCTCGGTCACCACGGAGAGCAGTACTTC
CASSYSLGHHGEQYF
>.|TRBV11-3|TRBJ1-6|13|.
TGTGCCAGCAGCTCAGCGGGGAATTCACCCCTCCACTTT
CASSSAGNSPLHF
>.|TRBV28|TRBJ2-7|10|.
TGTGCCAGCAGGATAGTTTATGACAACTTC
CASRIVYDNF
>.|TRBV2|TRBJ2-1|15|.
TGTGCCAGCAGAATGACGACTAGACAGCCCAATGAGCAGTTCTTC
CASRMTTRQPNEQFF
>.|TRBV6-1|TRBJ2-7|13|.
TGTGCCAGCAGTGAAGGGGAGTTCTACGAGCAGTACTTC
CASSEGEFYEQYF
>.|TRBV9|TRBJ2-3|14|TRBD1
TGTGCCAGCAGCGGGACAGGGAGCACAGATACGCAGTATTTT
CASSGTGSTDTQYF
>.|TRBV29-1|TRBJ2-1|14|TRBD2
TGCAGCGTTGCGGGGCTAGCGGGAGTTAATGAGCAGTTCTTC
CSVAGLAGVNEQFF